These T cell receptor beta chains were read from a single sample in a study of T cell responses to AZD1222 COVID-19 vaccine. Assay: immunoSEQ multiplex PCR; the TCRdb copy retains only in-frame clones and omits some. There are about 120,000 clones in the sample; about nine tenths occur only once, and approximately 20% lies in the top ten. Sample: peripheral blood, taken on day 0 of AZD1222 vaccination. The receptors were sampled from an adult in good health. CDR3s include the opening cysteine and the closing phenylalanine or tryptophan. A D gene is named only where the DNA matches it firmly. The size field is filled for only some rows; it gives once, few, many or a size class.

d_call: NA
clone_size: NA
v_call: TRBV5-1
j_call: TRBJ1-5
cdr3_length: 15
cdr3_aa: CASSLGPTDEQPQHF
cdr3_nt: TGCGCCAGCAGCTTGGGCCCTACTGATGAGCAGCCCCAGCATTTT

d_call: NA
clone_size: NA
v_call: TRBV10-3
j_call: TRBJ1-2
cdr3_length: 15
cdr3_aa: CAISATEGVVVGYTF
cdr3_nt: TGTGCCATCAGTGCGACCGAGGGGGTTGTGGTGGGCTACACCTTC

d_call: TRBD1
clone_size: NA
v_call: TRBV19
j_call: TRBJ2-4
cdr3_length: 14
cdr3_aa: CASTQGADKNIQYF
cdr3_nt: TGTGCCAGCACTCAGGGGGCGGACAAAAACATTCAGTACTTC

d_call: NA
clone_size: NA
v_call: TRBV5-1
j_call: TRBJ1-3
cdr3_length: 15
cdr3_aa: CASSLDGASGNTIYF
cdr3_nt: TGCGCCAGCAGCTTGGACGGGGCCTCTGGAAACACCATATATTTT

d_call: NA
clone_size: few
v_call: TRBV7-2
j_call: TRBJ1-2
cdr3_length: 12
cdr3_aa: CASSPDNYGYTF
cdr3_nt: TGTGCCAGCAGCCCGGACAACTATGGCTACACCTTC

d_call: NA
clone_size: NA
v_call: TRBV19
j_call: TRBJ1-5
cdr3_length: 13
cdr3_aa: CASSLLGDQPQHF
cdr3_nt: TGTGCCAGTAGTTTGCTGGGAGATCAGCCCCAGCATTTT

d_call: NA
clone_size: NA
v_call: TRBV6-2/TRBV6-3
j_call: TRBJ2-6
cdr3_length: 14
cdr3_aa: CASSYGAGANVLTF
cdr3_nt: TGTGCCAGCAGTTACGGGGCTGGGGCCAACGTCCTGACTTTC

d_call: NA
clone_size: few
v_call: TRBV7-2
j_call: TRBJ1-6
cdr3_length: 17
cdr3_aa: CASSLAETVRLFPPLHF
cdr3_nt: TGTGCCAGCAGCTTAGCTGAGACAGTCAGACTCTTCCCACCCCTCCACTTT

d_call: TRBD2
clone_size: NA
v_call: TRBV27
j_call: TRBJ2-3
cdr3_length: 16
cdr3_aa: CASSPLAGGPPDTQYF
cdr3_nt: TGTGCCAGCAGTCCACTAGCGGGGGGGCCCCCAGATACGCAGTATTTT

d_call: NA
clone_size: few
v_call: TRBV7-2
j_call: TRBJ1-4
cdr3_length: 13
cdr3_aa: CASSLEPNEKLFF
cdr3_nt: TGTGCCAGCAGCTTAGAGCCTAATGAAAAACTGTTTTTT

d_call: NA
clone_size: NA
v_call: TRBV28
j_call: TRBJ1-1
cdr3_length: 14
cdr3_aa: CASRLYTGNTEAFF
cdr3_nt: TGTGCCAGCAGGCTATATACAGGGAACACTGAAGCTTTCTTT

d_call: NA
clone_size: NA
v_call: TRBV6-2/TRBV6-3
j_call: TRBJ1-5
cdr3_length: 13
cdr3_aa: CASSYVGTQPQHF
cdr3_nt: TGTGCCAGCAGTTACGTCGGCACACAGCCCCAGCATTTT

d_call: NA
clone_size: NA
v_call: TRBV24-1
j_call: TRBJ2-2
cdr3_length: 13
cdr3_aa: CATQRSDTGELFF
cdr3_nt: TGTGCCACCCAAAGATCCGACACCGGGGAGCTGTTTTTT

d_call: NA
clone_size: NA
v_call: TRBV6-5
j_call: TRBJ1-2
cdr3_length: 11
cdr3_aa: CASTLDYGYTF
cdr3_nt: TGTGCCAGCACCTTGGACTATGGCTACACCTTC

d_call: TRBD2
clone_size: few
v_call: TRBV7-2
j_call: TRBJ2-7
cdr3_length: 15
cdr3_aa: CASSRGLAGGGEQYF
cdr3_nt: TGTGCCAGCAGCCGGGGACTAGCGGGGGGAGGGGAGCAGTACTTC

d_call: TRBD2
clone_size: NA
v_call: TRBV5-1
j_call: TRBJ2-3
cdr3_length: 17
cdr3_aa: CASSPGTSGGSTDTQYF
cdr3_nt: TGCGCCAGCAGCCCTGGGACTAGCGGGGGAAGCACAGATACGCAGTATTTT

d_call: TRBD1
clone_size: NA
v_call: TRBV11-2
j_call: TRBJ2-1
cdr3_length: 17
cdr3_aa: CASSLDRPGQGAREQFF
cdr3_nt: TGTGCCAGCAGCCTCGATAGGCCGGGACAGGGGGCTCGAGAGCAGTTCTTC

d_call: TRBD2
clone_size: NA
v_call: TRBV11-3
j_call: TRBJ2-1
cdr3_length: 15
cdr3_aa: CASSFRLASYNEQFF
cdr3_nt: TGTGCCAGCAGCTTCAGACTAGCGTCCTACAATGAGCAGTTCTTC

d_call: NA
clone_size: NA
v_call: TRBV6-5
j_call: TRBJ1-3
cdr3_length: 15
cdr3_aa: CASKSPGGSGNTIYF
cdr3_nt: TGTGCCAGCAAATCCCCCGGGGGCTCTGGAAACACCATATATTTT

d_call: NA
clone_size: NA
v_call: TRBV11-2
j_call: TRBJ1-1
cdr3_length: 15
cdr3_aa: CASSSSSGMYTEAFF
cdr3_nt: TGTGCCAGCAGCTCATCTTCAGGGATGTACACTGAAGCTTTCTTT

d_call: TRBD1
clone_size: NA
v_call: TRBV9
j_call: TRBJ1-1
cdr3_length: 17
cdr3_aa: CASSPPGTGLVGSEAFF
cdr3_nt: TGTGCCAGCAGCCCTCCCGGGACAGGGTTGGTCGGGTCTGAAGCTTTCTTT

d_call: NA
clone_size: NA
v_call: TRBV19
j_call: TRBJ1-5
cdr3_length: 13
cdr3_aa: CASSTLAVQPQHF
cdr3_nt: TGTGCCAGTAGTACTTTAGCGGTTCAGCCCCAGCATTTT

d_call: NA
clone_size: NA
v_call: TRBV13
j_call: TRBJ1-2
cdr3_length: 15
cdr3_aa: CASSSRTETNYGYTF
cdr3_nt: TGTGCCAGCAGCTCGCGGACAGAGACGAACTATGGCTACACCTTC

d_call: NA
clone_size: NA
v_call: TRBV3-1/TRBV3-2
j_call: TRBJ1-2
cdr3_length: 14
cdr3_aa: CASSQQWRVDGYTF
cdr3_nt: TGTGCCAGCAGCCAACAATGGCGGGTGGATGGCTACACCTTC

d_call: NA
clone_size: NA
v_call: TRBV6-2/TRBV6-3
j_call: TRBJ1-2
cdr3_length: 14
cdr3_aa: CASSYSTGNYGYTF
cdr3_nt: TGTGCCAGCAGTTACTCGACCGGTAACTATGGCTACACCTTC

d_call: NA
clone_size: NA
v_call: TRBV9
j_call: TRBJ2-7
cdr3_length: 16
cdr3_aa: CASSVGEALSSYEQYF
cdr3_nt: TGTGCCAGCAGCGTAGGGGAGGCCTTAAGCTCCTACGAGCAGTACTTC

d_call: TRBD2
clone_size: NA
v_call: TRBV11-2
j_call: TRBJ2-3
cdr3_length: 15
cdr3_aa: CASSLGGGESDTQYF
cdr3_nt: TGTGCCAGCAGCTTAGGCGGGGGGGAGTCAGATACGCAGTATTTT

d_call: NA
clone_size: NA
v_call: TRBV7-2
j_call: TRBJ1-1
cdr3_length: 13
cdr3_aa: CASSFIPGTEAFF
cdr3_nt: TGTGCCAGCAGCTTCATTCCGGGCACTGAAGCTTTCTTT

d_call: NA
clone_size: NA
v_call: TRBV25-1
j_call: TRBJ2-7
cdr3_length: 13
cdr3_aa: CASSDLGSYEQYF
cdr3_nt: TGTGCCAGCAGTGATTTAGGCTCCTACGAGCAGTACTTC

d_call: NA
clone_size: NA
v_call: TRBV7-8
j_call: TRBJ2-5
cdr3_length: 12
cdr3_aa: CASSPGLETQYF
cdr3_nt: TGTGCCAGCAGCCCAGGGCTGGAGACCCAGTACTTC

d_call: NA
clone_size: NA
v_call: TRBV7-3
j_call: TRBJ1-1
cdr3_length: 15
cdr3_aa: CASSRGGIMNTEAFF
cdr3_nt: TGTGCCAGCAGCCGAGGGGGGATCATGAACACTGAAGCTTTCTTT

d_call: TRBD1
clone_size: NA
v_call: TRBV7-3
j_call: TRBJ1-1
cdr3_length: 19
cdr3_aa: CASSPGGWDRGTTSTEAFF
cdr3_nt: TGTGCCAGCAGCCCAGGGGGCTGGGACAGGGGGACGACATCCACTGAAGCTTTCTTT

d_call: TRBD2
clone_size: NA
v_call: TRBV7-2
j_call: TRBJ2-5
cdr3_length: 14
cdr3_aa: CASSVTSGWETQYF
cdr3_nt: TGTGCCAGCAGCGTGACTAGCGGTTGGGAGACCCAGTACTTC

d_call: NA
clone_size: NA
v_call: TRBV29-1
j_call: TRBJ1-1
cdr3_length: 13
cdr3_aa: CSVDSREGYRAFF
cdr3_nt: TGCAGCGTTGATAGCCGTGAAGGGTACAGAGCTTTCTTT

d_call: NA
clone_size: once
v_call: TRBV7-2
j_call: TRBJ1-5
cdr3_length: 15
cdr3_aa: CASSLGSGGYQPQHF
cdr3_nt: TGTGCCAGCAGCTTAGGGTCTGGGGGGTATCAGCCCCAGCATTTT

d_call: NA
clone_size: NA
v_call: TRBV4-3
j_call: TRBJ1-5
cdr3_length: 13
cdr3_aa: CASSQALAQPQHF
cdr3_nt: TGCGCCAGCAGCCAAGCATTAGCCCAGCCCCAGCATTTT

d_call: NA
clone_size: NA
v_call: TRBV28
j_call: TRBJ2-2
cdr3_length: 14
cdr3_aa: CASLGPGVTGELFF
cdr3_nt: TGTGCCAGCCTCGGTCCAGGGGTCACCGGGGAGCTGTTTTTT

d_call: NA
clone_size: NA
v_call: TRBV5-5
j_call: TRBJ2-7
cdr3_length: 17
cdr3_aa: CASSLRHTGYSSYEQYF
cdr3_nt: TGTGCCAGCAGCTTAAGACACACCGGATACAGCTCCTACGAGCAGTACTTC

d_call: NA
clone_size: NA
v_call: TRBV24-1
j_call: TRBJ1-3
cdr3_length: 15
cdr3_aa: CATGAEIKGEDTIYF
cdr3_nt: TGTGCCACCGGCGCGGAAATTAAGGGCGAAGACACCATATATTTT

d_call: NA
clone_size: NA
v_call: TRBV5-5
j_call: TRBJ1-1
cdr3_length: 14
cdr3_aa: CASSLMGIDTEAFF
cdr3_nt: TGTGCCAGCAGCTTAATGGGAATCGACACTGAAGCTTTCTTT

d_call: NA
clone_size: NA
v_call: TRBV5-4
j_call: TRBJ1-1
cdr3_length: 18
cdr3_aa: CASSPRARGGVLNTEAFF
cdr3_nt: TGTGCCAGCAGCCCGCGAGCGAGGGGCGGGGTCCTGAACACTGAAGCTTTCTTT

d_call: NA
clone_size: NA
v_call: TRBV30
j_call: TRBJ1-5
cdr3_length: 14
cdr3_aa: CAWSEANPTQPQHF
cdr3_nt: TGTGCCTGGAGTGAGGCCAACCCCACTCAGCCCCAGCATTTT

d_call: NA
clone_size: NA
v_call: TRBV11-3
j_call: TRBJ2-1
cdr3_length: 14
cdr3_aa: CASSSDRTSNEQFF
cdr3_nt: TGTGCCAGCAGTTCTGACAGAACCTCCAATGAGCAGTTCTTC

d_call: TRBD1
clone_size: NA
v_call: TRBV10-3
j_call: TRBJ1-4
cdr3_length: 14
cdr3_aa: CAISVGTGGEKLFF
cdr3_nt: TGTGCCATCAGTGTAGGGACAGGGGGCGAAAAACTGTTTTTT

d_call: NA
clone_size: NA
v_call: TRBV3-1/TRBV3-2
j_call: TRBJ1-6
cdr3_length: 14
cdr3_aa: CASSHPGDGSPLHF
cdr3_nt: TGTGCCAGCAGCCACCCGGGGGACGGTTCACCCCTCCACTTT

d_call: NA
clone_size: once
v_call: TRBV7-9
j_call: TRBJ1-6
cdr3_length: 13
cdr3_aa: CASSLDENSPLHF
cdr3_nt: TGTGCCAGCAGCTTAGATGAAAATTCACCCCTCCACTTT

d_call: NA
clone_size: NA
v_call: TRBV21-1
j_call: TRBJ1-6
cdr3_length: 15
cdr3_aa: CAPRPPGQGGSPLHF
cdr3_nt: TGTGCCCCCCGCCCCCCCGGACAGGGGGGCTCACCCCTCCACTTT

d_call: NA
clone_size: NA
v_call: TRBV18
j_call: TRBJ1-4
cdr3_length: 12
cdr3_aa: CASSPQQEKLFF
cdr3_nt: TGTGCCAGCTCACCCCAACAGGAAAAACTGTTTTTT

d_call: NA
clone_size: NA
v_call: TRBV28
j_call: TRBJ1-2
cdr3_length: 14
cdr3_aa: CASRLTGINYGYTF
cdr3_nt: TGTGCCAGCAGGTTGACAGGAATTAACTATGGCTACACCTTC

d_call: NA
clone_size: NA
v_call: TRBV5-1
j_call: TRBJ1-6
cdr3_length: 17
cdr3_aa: CASSLEQTSSYNSPLHF
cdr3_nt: TGCGCCAGCAGCTTGGAACAGACCAGCTCCTATAATTCACCCCTCCACTTT